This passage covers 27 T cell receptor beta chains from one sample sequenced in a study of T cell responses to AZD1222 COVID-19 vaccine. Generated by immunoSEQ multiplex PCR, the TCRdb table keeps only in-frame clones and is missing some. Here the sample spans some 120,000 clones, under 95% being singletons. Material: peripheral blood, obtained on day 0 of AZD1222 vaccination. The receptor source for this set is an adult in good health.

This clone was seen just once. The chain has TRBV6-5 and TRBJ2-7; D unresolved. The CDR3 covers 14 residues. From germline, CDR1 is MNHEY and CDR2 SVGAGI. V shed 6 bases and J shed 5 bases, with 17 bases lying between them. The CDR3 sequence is CASSPSGPWDEQYF. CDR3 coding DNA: TGTGCCAGCAGCCCCTCTGGGCCCTGGGACGAGCAGTACTTC.

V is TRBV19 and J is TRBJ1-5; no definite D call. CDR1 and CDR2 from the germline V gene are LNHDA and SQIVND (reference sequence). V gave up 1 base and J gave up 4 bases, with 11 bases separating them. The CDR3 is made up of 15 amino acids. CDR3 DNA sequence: TGTGCCAGTAGTATAGTCTGGAGCCATAATCAGCCCCAGCATTTT. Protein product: CASSIVWSHNQPQHF.

This CDR3 reads CASSLGNNYGYTF. The CDR3 region has the DNA TGTGCCAGCAGCTTAGGCAATAACTATGGCTACACCTTC. The chain recombines TRBV7-2 with TRBJ1-2, with D hard to call. CDR1 is SGHTA and CDR2 is FQGNSA in the germline V gene. The CDR3 is 13 amino acids. V lost 1 base and J lost 1, with 4 bases in between.

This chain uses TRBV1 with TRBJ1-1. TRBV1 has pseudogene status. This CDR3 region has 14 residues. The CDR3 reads CTSSQERDHTEAFF. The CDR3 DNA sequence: TGCACCAGCAGCCAAGAGAGGGATCACACTGAAGCTTTCTTT.

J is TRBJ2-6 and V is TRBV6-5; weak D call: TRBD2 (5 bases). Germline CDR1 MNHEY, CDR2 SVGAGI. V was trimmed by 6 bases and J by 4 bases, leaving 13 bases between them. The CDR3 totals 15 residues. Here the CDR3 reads CASRGGSSGANVLTF. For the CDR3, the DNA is TGTGCCAGCAGGGGCGGGTCTTCCGGGGCCAACGTCCTGACTTTC.

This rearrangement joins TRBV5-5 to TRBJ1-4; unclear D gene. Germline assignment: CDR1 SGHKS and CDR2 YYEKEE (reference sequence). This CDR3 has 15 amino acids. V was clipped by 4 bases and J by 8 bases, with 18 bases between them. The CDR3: CASSGNLVYGEKLFF. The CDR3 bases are TGTGCCAGCAGCGGGAACCTGGTATATGGGGAAAAACTGTTTTTT.

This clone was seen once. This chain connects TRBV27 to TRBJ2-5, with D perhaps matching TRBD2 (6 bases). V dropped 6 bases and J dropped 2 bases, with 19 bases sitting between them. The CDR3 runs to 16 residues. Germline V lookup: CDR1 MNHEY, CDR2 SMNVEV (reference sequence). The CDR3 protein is CASSPARGGVQETQYF. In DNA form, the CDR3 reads TGTGCCAGCAGCCCGGCGCGGGGCGGAGTACAAGAGACCCAGTACTTC.

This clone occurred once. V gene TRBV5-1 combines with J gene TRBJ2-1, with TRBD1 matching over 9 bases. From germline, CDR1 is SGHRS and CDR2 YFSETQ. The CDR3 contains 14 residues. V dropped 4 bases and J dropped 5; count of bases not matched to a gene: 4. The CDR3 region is CASSIGQGNNEQFF. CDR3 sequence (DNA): TGCGCCAGCAGCATAGGACAGGGGAACAATGAGCAGTTCTTC.

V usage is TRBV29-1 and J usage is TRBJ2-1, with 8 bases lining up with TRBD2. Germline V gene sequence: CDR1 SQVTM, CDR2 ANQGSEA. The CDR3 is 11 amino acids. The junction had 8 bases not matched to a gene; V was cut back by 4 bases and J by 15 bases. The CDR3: CSVGDSGVWFF. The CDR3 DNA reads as TGCAGCGTTGGGGATAGCGGGGTGTGGTTCTTC.

CDR3 nucleotides: TGTGCCAGCAGCCAGGGAGCCGGGAACTATGGCTACACCTTC. It codes for CASSQGAGNYGYTF. This sequence joins TRBV28 and TRBJ1-2; D might be TRBD1 (5 bases). Germline V gene sequence: CDR1 MDHEN, CDR2 SYDVKM. The CDR3 has 14 amino acids. Trimming removed 6 bases from V and 2 bases from J, with 13 bases in between.

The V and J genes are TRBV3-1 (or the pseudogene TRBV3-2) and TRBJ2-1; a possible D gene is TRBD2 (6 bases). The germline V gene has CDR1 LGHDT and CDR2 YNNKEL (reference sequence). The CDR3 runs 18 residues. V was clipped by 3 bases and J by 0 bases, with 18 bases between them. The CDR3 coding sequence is TGTGCCAGCAGCCATCGGTTTGCGGCGGGAAGCTCCTACAATGAGCAGTTCTTC. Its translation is CASSHRFAAGSSYNEQFF.

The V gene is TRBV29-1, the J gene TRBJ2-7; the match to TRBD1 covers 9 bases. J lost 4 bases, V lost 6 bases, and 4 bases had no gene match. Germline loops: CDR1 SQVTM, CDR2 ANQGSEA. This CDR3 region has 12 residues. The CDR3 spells CSVGTGRYEQYF. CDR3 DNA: TGCAGCGTAGGGACAGGGCGTTACGAGCAGTACTTC.

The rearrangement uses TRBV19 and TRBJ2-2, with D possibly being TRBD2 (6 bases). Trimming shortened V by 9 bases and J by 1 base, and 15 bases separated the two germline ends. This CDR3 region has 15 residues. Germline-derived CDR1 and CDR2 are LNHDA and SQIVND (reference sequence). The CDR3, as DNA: TGTGCCAGCAGGAGGGACCCCCGGAACACCGGGGAGCTGTTTTTT. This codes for CASRRDPRNTGELFF.

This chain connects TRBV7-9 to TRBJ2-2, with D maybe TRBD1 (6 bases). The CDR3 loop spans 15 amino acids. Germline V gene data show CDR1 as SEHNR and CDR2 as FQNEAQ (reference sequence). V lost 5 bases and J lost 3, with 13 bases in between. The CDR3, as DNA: TGTGCCAGCAGCATGGACAGCTGGTACACCGGGGAGCTGTTTTTT. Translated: CASSMDSWYTGELFF.

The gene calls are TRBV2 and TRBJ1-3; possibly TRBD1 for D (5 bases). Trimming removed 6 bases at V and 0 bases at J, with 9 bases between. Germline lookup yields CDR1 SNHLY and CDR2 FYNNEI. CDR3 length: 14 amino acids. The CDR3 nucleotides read TGTGCCAGCAGAGCAGGGCCCTCTGGAAACACCATATATTTT. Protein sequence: CASRAGPSGNTIYF.

CDR3 DNA sequence: TGTGCCAGCAGTTACGTGACAGGGGGAACCTACGAGCAGTACTTC. Its protein product is CASSYVTGGTYEQYF. The chain has TRBV6-5 and TRBJ2-7; TRBD1 aligns across 9 bases. Trimming cost V 2 bases and J 2 bases; bases outside gene matches: 4. CDR3 length: 15 amino acids. Per germline, CDR1 MNHEY and CDR2 SVGAGI.

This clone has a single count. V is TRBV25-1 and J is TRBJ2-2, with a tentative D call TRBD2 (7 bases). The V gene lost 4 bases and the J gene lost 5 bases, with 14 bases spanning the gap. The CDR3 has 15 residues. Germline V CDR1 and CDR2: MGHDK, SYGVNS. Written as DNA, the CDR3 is TGTGCCAGCAGTGTGTGGGGAGGGGGGACCGGGGAGCTGTTTTTT. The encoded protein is CASSVWGGGTGELFF. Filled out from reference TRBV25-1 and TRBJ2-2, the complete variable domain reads EADIYQTPRYLVIGTGKKITLECSQTMGHDKMYWYQQDPGMELHLIHYSYGVNSTEKGDLSSESTVSRIRTEHFPLTLESARPSHTSQYLCASSVWGGGTGELFFGEGSRLTVL.

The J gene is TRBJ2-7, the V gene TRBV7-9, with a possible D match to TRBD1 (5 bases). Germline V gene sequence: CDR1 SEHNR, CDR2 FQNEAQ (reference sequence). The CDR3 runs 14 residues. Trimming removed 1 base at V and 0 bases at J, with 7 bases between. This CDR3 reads CASSLEGVSYEQYF. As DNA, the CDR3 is TGTGCCAGCAGCTTAGAAGGGGTCTCCTACGAGCAGTACTTC.

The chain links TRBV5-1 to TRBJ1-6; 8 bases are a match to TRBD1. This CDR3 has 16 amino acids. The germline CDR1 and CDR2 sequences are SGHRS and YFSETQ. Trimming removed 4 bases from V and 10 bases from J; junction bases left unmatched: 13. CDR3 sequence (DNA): TGCGCCAGCAGCGAACGGGACAGGTTGCCCCAATCACCCCTCCACTTT. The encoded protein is CASSERDRLPQSPLHF.

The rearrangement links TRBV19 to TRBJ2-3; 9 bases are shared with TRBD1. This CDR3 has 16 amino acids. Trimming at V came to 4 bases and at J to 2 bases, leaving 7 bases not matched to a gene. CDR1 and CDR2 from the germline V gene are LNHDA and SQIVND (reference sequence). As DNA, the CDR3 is TGTGCCAGTAGTAACAGGGGGCGCCTATTCACAGATACGCAGTATTTT. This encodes CASSNRGRLFTDTQYF. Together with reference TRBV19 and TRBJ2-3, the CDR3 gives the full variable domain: DGGITQSPKYLFRKEGQNVTLSCEQNLNHDAMYWYRQDPGQGLRLIYYSQIVNDFQKGDIAEGYSVSREKKESFPLTVTSAQKNPTAFYLCASSNRGRLFTDTQYFGPGTRLTVL.

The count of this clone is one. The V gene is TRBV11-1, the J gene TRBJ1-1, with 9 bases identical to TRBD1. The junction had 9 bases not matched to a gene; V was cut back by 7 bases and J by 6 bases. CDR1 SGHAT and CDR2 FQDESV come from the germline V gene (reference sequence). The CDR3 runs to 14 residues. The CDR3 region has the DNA TGTGCCAGCACCTTCGGGACAGGGACCCCTGAAGCTTTCTTT. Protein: CASTFGTGTPEAFF.

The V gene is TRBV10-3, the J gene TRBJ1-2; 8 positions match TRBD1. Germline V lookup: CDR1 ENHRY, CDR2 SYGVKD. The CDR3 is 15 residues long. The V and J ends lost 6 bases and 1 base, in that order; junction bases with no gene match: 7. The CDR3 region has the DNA TGTGCCATCAGCTACGCACAGGGGGTTAACTATGGCTACACCTTC. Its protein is CAISYAQGVNYGYTF.

CDR3 sequence reads: CASSLGVGPNQPQHF. The CDR3 DNA follows: TGTGCCAGCAGCTTAGGGGTGGGCCCCAATCAGCCCCAGCATTTT. J is TRBJ1-5 and V is TRBV13; D call uncertain. Looked up from germline, CDR1 is PRHDT and CDR2 is FYEKMQ (reference sequence). The CDR3 spans 15 residues. Trimming removed 0 bases from V and 3 bases from J, with 9 bases in between.

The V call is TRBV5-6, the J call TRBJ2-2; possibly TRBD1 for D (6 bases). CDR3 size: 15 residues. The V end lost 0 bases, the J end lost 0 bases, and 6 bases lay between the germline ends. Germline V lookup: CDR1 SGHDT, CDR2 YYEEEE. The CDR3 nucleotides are TGTGCCAGCAGCTTGGGGACAGCGAACACCGGGGAGCTGTTTTTT. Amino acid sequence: CASSLGTANTGELFF.

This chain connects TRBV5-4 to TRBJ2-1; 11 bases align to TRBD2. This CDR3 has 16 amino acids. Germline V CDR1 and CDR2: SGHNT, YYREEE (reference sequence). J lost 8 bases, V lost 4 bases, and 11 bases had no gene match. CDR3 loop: CASSLSGRAAVDEQFF. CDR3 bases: TGTGCCAGCAGCCTTAGCGGGAGGGCCGCTGTCGATGAGCAGTTCTTC.

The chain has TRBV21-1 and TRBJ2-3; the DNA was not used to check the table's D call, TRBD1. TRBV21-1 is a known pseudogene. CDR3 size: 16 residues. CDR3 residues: CASSVGQGPSADTQYF. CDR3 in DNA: TGTGCCAGCAGCGTTGGACAGGGCCCTTCAGCAGATACGCAGTATTTT.

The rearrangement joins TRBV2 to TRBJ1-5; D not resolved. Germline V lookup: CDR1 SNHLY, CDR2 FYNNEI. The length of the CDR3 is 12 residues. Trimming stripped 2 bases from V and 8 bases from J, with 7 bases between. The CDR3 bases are TGTGCCAGCAGTGAACGGGTTAAGCCCCAGCATTTT. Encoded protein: CASSERVKPQHF. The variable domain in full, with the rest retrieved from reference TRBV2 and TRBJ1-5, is EPEVTQTPSHQVTQMGQEVILRCVPISNHLYFYWYRQILGQKVEFLVSFYNNEISEKSEIFDDQFSVERPDGSNFTLKIRSTKLEDSAMYFCASSERVKPQHFGDGTRLSIL.